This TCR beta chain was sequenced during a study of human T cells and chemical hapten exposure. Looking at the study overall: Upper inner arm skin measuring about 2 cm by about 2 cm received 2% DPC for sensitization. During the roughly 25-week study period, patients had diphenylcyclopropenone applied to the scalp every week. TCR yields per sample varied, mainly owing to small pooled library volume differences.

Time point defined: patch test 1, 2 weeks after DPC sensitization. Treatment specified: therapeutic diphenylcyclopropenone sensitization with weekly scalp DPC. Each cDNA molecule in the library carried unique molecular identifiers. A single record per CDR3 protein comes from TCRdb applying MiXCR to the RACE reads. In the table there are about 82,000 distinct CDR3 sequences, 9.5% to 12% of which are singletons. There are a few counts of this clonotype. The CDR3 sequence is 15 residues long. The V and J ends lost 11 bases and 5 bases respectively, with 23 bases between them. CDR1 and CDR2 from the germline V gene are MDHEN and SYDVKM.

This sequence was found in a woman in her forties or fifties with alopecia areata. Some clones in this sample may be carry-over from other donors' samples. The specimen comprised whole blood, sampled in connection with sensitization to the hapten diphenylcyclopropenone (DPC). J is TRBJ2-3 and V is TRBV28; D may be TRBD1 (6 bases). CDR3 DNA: TGTGCCGGAGGAGAACAGGGAAAGGGGATAGATACGCAGTATTTT. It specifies CAGGEQGKGIDTQYF.